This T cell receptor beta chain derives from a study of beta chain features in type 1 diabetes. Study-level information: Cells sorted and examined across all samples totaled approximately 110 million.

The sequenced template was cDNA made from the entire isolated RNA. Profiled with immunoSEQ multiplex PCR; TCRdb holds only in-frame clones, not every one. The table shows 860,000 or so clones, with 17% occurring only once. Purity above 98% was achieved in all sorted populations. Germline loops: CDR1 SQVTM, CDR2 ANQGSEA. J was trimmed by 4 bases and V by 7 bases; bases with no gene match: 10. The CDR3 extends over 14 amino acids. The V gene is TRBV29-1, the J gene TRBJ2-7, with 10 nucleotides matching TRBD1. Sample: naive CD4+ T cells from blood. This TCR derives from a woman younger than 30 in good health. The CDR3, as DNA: TGCAGCGCCGTCCGCGGGACAGGGGCTTACGAGCAGTACTTC. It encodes CSAVRGTGAYEQYF.